A single sample gave rise to the 18 T cell receptor beta chains below, sequenced in a study of cytomegalovirus exposure and HLA in healthy donors. Researchers ran the PCR with 60 Vbeta and 13 Jbeta primers. Only in-frame clones appear in the TCRdb table, and some are missing; sequencing was by immunoSEQ multiplex PCR. The sample contains 89,000 or so clones, over 70% of which appear only once. Sequenced material: PBMCs. These receptors were collected from a boy aged 5-17 years in good health and CMV-seronegative.

In this sample, this clone turned up once. The V and J genes are TRBV2 and TRBJ1-6; 9 nucleotides agree with TRBD1. V was clipped by 5 bases and J by 14 bases; unmatched bases: 7. CDR1 SNHLY and CDR2 FYNNEI come from the germline V gene. The CDR3 consists of 13 residues. CDR3 region: CASSWTGVPTLHF. In nucleotides, the CDR3 is TGTGCCAGCAGTTGGACAGGGGTCCCGACCCTCCACTTT.

Only a few counts were recorded for this clone. The V and J genes are TRBV27 and TRBJ1-4; D unclear. The CDR3 loop spans 14 amino acids. Germline values: CDR1 MNHEY, CDR2 SMNVEV (reference sequence). V dropped 4 bases and J dropped 1 base, with 7 bases sitting between them. The CDR3 spells CASSSGVTNEKLFF. The CDR3 coding sequence is TGTGCCAGCAGTTCAGGTGTAACTAATGAAAAACTGTTTTTT.

V is TRBV7-6 and J is TRBJ2-2; tentatively, D is TRBD1 (6 bases). Germline V gene data show CDR1 as SGHVS and CDR2 as FNYEAQ. This CDR3 region has 14 residues. V was shortened by 7 bases and J by 1 base, with 10 bases between the two germline ends. The CDR3 sequence is CASTPTGNTGELFF. CDR3 in DNA: TGTGCCAGCACCCCGACAGGGAACACCGGGGAGCTGTTTTTT.

J is TRBJ1-4 and V is TRBV7-2; maybe TRBD1 (5 bases). CDR1 is SGHTA and CDR2 is FQGNSA in the germline V gene. CDR3 length equals 15 residues. V lost 4 bases and J lost 5, with 14 bases in between. The CDR3 coding sequence is TGTGCCAGCAGCTCCCAGGGCAGGGCGAATGAAAAACTGTTTTTT. Its translation: CASSSQGRANEKLFF.

A few counts support this clone. The V call is TRBV6-5, the J call TRBJ2-1; weak D call: TRBD2 (7 bases). This CDR3 has 15 amino acids. Trimming took 8 bases from V and 8 from J, leaving 22 bases between them. The germline CDR1 and CDR2 sequences are MNHEY and SVGAGI. CDR3 DNA: TGTGCCAGCCGAAACCGGGACGGGGGGCTGGATGAGCAGTTCTTC. The encoded protein is CASRNRDGGLDEQFF.

The V gene is TRBV4-1, the J gene TRBJ1-1; 7 bases line up with TRBD1. Germline V gene data show CDR1 as MGHRA and CDR2 as YSYEKL. The CDR3 is 15 amino acids. V was pared by 0 bases and J by 1 base, with 2 bases of the junction left unmatched. CDR3 protein: CASSQDRTGNTEAFF. The CDR3, as DNA: TGCGCCAGCAGCCAAGACCGGACAGGGAACACTGAAGCTTTCTTT.

This clone was picked up a small number of times. The chain joins TRBV6-5 to TRBJ2-2; D might be TRBD1 (6 bases). CDR3 length: 15 residues. V was shortened by 6 bases and J by 1 base, with 12 bases between the two germline ends. Germline CDR1 reads MNHEY; CDR2 reads SVGAGI. CDR3 sequence: CASRQQGLNTGELFF. The CDR3 bases are TGTGCCAGCAGGCAACAGGGATTGAACACCGGGGAGCTGTTTTTT.

The chain joins TRBV18 to TRBJ1-1; TRBD1 matches at 7 bases. CDR1 and CDR2 from the germline V gene are KGHSH and LQKENI. The ends lost 3 bases at V and 3 bases at J; junction bases unmatched: 7. The CDR3 totals 15 residues. CDR3 in DNA: TGTGCCAGCTCACCTATGACAGGGCTCGACACTGAAGCTTTCTTT. Protein: CASSPMTGLDTEAFF.

The chain carries TRBV30 and TRBJ2-7; 7 nucleotides line up with TRBD2. This CDR3 spans 13 amino acids. V lost 3 bases, J lost 4 bases, and 6 bases stayed unmatched. Germline CDR1 and CDR2: GTSNPN and SVGIG (reference sequence). The CDR3 nucleotides read TGTGCCTGGAGCAAAACGGGAGGTTACGAGCAGTACTTC. It encodes CAWSKTGGYEQYF.

The chain links TRBV5-1 to TRBJ1-1, with D tentatively TRBD1 (6 bases). This CDR3 is built from 12 residues. Germline V gene sequence: CDR1 SGHRS, CDR2 YFSETQ. V shed 5 bases and J shed 1 base, with 6 bases lying between them. CDR3 region: CASRTGNTEAFF. DNA of the CDR3: TGCGCCAGCAGGACAGGGAACACTGAAGCTTTCTTT. Using reference TRBV5-1 and TRBJ1-1 for the parts outside the CDR3, the full variable domain is KAGVTQTPRYLIKTRGQQVTLSCSPISGHRSVSWYQQTPGQGLQFLFEYFSETQRNKGNFPGRFSGRQFSNSRSEMNVSTLELGDSALYLCASRTGNTEAFFGQGTRLTVV.

This clone was picked up one time. This chain uses TRBV29-1 with TRBJ2-2; D gene uncertain. The CDR3 length is 14 residues. V gave up 7 bases and J gave up 0 bases, with 12 bases separating them. Germline V gene lookup returns CDR1 SQVTM and CDR2 ANQGSEA. The CDR3 DNA is TGCAGCGCCAGCCCACGGGCGAACACCGGGGAGCTGTTTTTT. Its translation is CSASPRANTGELFF.

V usage is TRBV6-5 and J usage is TRBJ1-5; 7 positions agree with TRBD1. The CDR3 loop spans 14 amino acids. From germline, CDR1 is MNHEY and CDR2 SVGAGI. V was clipped by 6 bases and J by 6 bases; unmatched bases: 8. CDR3 sequence reads: CASRERQGLQPQHF. CDR3 sequence (DNA): TGTGCCAGCAGAGAGAGACAGGGCCTTCAGCCCCAGCATTTT.

The J gene is TRBJ2-7, the V gene TRBV4-1, with TRBD2 identical over 12 bases. This CDR3 spans 20 amino acids. CDR1 MGHRA and CDR2 YSYEKL come from the germline V gene. The V and J ends lost 0 bases and 0 bases, in that order; junction bases with no gene match: 12. The CDR3 is CASSQESGGTSGSSSYEQYF. The DNA of the CDR3 is TGCGCCAGCAGCCAAGAATCCGGGGGGACTAGCGGGTCTAGCTCCTACGAGCAGTACTTC.

The chain couples TRBV10-2 to TRBJ1-5; D may be TRBD1 (5 bases). Germline CDR1 is WSHSY and CDR2 is SAAADI. Trimming took off 2 bases at V and 4 bases at J, with 9 bases between the two ends. CDR3 length: 14 amino acids. The CDR3: CASSEQGGNQPQHF. CDR3 nucleotide sequence: TGCGCCAGCAGTGAGCAGGGTGGAAATCAGCCCCAGCATTTT.

This chain joins TRBV7-3 and TRBJ2-2; D unresolved. V was shortened by 2 bases and J by 1 base, with 5 bases between the two germline ends. CDR1 and CDR2 (germline): SGHTA, FQGTGA. The CDR3 is 14 residues long. CDR3 region: CASSLSGNTGELFF. CDR3 nucleotides: TGTGCCAGCAGCTTATCAGGGAACACCGGGGAGCTGTTTTTT.

V is TRBV5-6 and J is TRBJ2-1; D is perhaps TRBD2 (5 bases). The V and J ends lost 4 bases and 8 bases respectively, with 10 bases between them. This CDR3 has 12 residues. Germline V gene data show CDR1 as SGHDT and CDR2 as YYEEEE. The CDR3 nucleotides read TGTGCCAGCAGCCCTTACGGGGATGAGCAGTTCTTC. Amino acids: CASSPYGDEQFF. Filled out from reference TRBV5-6 and TRBJ2-1, the complete variable domain reads DAGVTQSPTHLIKTRGQQVTLRCSPKSGHDTVSWYQQALGQGPQFIFQYYEEEERQRGNFPDRFSGHQFPNYSSELNVNALLLGDSALYLCASSPYGDEQFFGPGTRLTVL.

This clone was seen just once. This chain connects TRBV9 to TRBJ2-7; D ambiguous. Trimming cost V 0 bases and J 4 bases, with 11 bases left between them. The CDR3 consists of 14 residues. Germline CDR1 and CDR2: SGDLS and YYNGEE. The CDR3 sequence is CASSVEDSRYEQYF. CDR3 coding DNA: TGTGCCAGCAGCGTAGAAGATAGTCGGTACGAGCAGTACTTC.

This clone came up a few times. The chain is built from TRBV14 and TRBJ1-1; 10 nucleotides agree with TRBD1. Per germline, CDR1 SGHDN and CDR2 FVKESK. After removal of 1 base from V and 3 bases from J, the junction contained 2 bases not matched to a gene. The CDR3 sequence is 15 residues long. The CDR3 DNA is TGTGCCAGCAGCCAAGGGACAGGGGGATACACTGAAGCTTTCTTT. Amino acids: CASSQGTGGYTEAFF.